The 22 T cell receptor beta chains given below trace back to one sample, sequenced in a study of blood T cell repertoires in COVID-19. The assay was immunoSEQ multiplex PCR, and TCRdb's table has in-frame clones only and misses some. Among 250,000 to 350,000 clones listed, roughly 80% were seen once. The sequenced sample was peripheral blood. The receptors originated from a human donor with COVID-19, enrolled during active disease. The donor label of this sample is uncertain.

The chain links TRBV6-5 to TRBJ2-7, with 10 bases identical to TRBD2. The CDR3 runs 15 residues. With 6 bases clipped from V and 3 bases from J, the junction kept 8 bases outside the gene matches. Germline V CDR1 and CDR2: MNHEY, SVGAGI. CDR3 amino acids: CASRGGTSANYEQYF. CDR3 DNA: TGTGCCAGCAGGGGCGGGACTAGCGCCAACTACGAGCAGTACTTC.

The chain's CDR3 is CASSWTSGRSEQFF. CDR3 bases: TGTGCCAGCAGCTGGACTAGCGGGAGATCTGAGCAGTTCTTC. V and J are TRBV11-3 and TRBJ2-1; 13 positions agree with TRBD2. J gave up 9 bases and V 4 bases, and 3 bases lay outside the gene matches. Germline CDR1 is SGHNT and CDR2 is YENEEA. CDR3 size: 14 residues. The full variable domain, rest sourced from reference TRBV11-3 and TRBJ2-1, is EAGVVQSPRYKIIEKKQPVAFWCNPISGHNTLYWYLQNLGQGPELLIRYENEEAVDDSQLPKDRFSAERLKGVDSTLKIQPAELGDSAVYLCASSWTSGRSEQFFGPGTRLTVL.

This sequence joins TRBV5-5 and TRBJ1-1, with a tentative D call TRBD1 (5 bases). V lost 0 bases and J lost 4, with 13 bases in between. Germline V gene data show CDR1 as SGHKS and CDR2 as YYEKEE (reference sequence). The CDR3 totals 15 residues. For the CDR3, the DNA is TGTGCCAGCAGCTTGGCCGGGACTAGGGGCACTGAAGCTTTCTTT. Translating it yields CASSLAGTRGTEAFF.

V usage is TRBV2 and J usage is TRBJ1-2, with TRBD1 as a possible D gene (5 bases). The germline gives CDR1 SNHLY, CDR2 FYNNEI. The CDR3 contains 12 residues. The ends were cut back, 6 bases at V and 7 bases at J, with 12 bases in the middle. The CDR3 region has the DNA TGTGCCAGCAGGCCCGGGGGGGGTGGCTACACCTTC. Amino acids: CASRPGGGGYTF.

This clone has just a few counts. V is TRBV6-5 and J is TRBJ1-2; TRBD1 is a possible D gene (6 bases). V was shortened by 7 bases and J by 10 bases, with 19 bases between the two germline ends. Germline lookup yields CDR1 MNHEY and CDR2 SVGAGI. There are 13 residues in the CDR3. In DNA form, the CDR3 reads TGTGCCAGCACCGCCGGGACACCCGAGATCTACACCTTC. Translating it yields CASTAGTPEIYTF.

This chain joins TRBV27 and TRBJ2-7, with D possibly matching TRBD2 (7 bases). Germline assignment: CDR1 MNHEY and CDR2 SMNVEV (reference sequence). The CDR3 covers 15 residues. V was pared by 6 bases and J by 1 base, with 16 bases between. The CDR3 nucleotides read TGTGCCAGCAGGACCCGGGGGGCCACTTCCTACGAGCAGTACTTC. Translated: CASRTRGATSYEQYF.

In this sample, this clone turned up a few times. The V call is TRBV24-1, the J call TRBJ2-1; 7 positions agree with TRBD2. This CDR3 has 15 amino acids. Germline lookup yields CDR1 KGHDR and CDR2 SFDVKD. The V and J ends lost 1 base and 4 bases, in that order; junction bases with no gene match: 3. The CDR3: CATSDFRRGYNEQFF. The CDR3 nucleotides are TGTGCCACCAGTGATTTTAGGCGGGGGTACAATGAGCAGTTCTTC.

The CDR3 region is CAIRGSGDEQYF. The CDR3 coding sequence is TGTGCCATCCGAGGGTCGGGAGACGAGCAGTACTTC. V and J are TRBV10-3 and TRBJ2-7; a weak D match, TRBD2 (6 bases). Germline CDR1 and CDR2: ENHRY and SYGVKD. The CDR3 has 12 amino acids. Trimming cost V 8 bases and J 5 bases, with 13 bases left between them.

The CDR3 loop is CSALHSQETQYF. As DNA, the CDR3 is TGCAGCGCTCTACACAGTCAAGAGACCCAGTACTTC. The chain carries TRBV29-1 and TRBJ2-5; D is unclear. V lost 7 bases and J lost 2, with 11 bases in between. The CDR3 is 12 residues long. Germline V lookup: CDR1 SQVTM, CDR2 ANQGSEA.

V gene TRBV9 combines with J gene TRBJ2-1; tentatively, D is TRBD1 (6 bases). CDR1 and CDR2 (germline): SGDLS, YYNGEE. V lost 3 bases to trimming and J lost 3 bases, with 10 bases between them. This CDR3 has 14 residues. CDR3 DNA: TGTGCCAGCAGCGCCGGACAGAGCTACAATGAGCAGTTCTTC. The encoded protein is CASSAGQSYNEQFF.

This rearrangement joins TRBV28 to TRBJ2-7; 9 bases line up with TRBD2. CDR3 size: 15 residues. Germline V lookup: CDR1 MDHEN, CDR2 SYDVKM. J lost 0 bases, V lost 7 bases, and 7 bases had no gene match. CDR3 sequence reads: CASTGSGRSSYEQYF. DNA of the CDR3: TGTGCCAGCACCGGCAGCGGGAGGAGCTCCTACGAGCAGTACTTC.

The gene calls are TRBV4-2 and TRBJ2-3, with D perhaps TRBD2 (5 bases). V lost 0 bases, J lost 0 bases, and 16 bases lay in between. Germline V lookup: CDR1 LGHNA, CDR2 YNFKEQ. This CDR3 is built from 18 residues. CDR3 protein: CASSQDLVERFSTDTQYF. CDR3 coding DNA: TGTGCCAGCAGCCAAGATCTTGTTGAGCGGTTTAGCACAGATACGCAGTATTTT.

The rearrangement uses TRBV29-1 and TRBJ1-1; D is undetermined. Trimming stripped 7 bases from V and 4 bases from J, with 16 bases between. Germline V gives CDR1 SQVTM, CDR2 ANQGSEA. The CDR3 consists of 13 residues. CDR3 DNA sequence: TGCAGCGCTCACGAATTCGGCGGCACTGAAGCTTTCTTT. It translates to CSAHEFGGTEAFF.

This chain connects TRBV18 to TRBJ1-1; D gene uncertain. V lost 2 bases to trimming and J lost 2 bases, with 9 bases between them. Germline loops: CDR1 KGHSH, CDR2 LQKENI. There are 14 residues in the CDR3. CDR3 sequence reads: CASSPILLNTEAFF. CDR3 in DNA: TGTGCCAGCTCACCAATACTCCTTAACACTGAAGCTTTCTTT.

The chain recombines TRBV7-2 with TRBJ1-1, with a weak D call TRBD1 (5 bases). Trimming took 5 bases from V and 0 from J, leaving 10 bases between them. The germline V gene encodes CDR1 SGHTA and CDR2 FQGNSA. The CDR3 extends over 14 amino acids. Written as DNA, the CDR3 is TGTGCCAGCAGCGACGGGGGGATGAACACTGAAGCTTTCTTT. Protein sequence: CASSDGGMNTEAFF.

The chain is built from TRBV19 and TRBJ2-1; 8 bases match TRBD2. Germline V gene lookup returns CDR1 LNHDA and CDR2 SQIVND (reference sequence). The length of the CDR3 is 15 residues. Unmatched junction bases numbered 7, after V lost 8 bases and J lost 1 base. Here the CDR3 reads CASSGGPGSYNEQFF. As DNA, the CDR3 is TGTGCCAGTTCGGGAGGGCCGGGGTCCTACAATGAGCAGTTCTTC.

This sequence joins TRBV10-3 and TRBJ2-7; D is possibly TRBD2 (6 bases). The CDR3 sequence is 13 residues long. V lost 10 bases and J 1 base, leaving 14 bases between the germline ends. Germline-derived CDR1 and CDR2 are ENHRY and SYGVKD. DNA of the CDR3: TGTGCCAGTCTTAGTGGAGGGTCCTACGAGCAGTACTTC. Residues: CASLSGGSYEQYF.

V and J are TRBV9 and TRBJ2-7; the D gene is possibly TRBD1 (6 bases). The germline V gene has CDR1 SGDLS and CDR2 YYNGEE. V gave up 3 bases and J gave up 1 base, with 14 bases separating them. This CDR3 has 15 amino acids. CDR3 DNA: TGTGCCAGCAGCGCGGACCTGGACAGTTCCTACGAGCAGTACTTC. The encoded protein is CASSADLDSSYEQYF.

The CDR3 sequence: CASSPLGGAPHGWSEAFF. The CDR3 DNA is TGTGCCAGCAGCCCCTTGGGGGGGGCTCCTCATGGATGGTCCGAAGCTTTCTTT. This chain connects TRBV9 to TRBJ1-1, with D tentatively TRBD1 (6 bases). Germline CDR1 and CDR2: SGDLS and YYNGEE. The CDR3 has 18 amino acids. V was trimmed by 4 bases and J by 8 bases, leaving 30 bases between them. The full variable domain, in which reference TRBV9 and TRBJ1-1 provide the parts outside the CDR3, is DSGVTQTPKHLITATGQRVTLRCSPRSGDLSVYWYQQSLDQGLQFLIQYYNGEERAKGNILERFSAQQFPDLHSELNLSSLELGDSALYFCASSPLGGAPHGWSEAFFGQGTRLTVV.

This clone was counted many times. CDR3: CASSPPGTSGYNEQFF. The CDR3 DNA reads as TGTGCCAGCAGCCCGCCCGGGACTAGCGGATACAATGAGCAGTTCTTC. This chain joins TRBV14 and TRBJ2-1; 11 bases are a match to TRBD2. V lost 4 bases, J lost 4 bases, and 6 bases stayed unmatched. The CDR3 has 16 residues. CDR1 is SGHDN, CDR2 FVKESK, per germline.

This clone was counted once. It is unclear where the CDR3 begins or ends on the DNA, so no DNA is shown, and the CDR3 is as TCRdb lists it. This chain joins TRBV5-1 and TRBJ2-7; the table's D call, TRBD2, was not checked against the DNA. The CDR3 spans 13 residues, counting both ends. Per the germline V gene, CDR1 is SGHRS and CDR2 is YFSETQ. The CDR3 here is CASSLWGSGSGSF.

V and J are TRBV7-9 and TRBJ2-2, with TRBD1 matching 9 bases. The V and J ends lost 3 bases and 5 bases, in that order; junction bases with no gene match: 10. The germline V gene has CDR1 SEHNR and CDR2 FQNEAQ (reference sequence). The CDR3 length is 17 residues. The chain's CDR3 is CASSFSGDRVRTGELFF. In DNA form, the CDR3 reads TGTGCCAGCAGCTTTTCGGGGGACAGGGTGAGAACCGGGGAGCTGTTTTTT.